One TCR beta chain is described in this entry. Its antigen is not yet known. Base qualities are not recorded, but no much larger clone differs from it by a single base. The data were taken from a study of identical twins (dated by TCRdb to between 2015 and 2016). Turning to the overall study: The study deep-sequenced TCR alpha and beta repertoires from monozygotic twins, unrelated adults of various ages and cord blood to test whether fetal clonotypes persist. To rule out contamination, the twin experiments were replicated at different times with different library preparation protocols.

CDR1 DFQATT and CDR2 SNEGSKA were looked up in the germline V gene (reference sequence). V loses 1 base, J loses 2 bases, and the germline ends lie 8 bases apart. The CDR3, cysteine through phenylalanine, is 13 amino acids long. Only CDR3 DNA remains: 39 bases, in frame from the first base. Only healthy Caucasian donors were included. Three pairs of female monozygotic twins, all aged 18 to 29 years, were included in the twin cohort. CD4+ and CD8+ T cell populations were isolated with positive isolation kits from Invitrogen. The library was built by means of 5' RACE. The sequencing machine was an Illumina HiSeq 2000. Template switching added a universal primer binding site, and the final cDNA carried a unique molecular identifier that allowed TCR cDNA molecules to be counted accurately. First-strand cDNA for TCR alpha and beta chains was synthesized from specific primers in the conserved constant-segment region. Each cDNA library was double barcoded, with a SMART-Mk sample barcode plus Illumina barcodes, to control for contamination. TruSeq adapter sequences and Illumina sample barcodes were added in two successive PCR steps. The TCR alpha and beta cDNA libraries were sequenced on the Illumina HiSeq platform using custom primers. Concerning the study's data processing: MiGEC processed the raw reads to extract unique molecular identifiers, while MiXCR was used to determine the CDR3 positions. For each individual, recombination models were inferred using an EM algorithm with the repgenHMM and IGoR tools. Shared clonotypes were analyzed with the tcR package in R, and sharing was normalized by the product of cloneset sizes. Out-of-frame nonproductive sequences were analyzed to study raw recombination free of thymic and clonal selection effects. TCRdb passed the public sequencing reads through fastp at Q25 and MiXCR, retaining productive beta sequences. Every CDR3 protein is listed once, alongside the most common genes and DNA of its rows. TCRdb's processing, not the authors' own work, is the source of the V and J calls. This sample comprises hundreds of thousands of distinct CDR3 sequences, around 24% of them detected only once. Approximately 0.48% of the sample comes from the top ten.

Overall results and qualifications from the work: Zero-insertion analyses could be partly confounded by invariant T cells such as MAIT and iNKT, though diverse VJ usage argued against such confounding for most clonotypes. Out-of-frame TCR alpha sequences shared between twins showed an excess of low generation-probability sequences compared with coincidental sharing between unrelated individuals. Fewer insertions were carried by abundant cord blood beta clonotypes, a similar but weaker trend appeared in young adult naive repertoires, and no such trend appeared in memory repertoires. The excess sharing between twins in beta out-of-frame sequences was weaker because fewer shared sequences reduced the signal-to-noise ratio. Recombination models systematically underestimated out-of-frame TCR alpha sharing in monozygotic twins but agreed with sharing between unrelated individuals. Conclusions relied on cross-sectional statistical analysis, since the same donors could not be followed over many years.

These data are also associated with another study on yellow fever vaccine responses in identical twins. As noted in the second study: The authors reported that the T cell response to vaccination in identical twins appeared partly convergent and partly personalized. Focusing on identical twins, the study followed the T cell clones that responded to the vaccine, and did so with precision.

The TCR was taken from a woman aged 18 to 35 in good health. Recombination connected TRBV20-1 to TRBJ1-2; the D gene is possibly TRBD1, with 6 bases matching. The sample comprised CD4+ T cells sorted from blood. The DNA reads TGCAGTGCTAGAGGCACAGGGAACTATGGCTACACCTTC. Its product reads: CSARGTGNYGYTF.